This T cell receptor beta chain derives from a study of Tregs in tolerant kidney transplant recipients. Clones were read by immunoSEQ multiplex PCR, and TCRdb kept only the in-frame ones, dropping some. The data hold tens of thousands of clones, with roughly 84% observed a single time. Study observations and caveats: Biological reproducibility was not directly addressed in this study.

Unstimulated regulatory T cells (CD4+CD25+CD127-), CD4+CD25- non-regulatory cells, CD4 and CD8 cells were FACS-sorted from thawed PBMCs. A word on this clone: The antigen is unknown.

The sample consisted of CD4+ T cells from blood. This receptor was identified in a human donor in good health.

The CDR3 is CASSFLSTYPYEQYF. CDR3 coding DNA: TGTGCCAGCAGTTTTTTATCGACATACCCCTACGAGCAGTACTTC. The rearrangement joins TRBV27 to TRBJ2-7; D unclear. The ends were cut back, 3 bases at V and 2 bases at J, with 14 bases in the middle. This CDR3 comprises 15 residues. The germline gives CDR1 MNHEY, CDR2 SMNVEV (reference sequence).